This T cell receptor beta chain was obtained from a study of T cell clonality in common variable immunodeficiency. Sequenced by immunoSEQ multiplex PCR; TCRdb stores in-frame clones only, minus some. The sample presents 57,000 or so clones, none singletons. V was pared by 5 bases and J by 0 bases, with 17 bases between. CDR3 size: 17 residues. Per the germline V gene, CDR1 is GTSNPN and CDR2 is SVGIG (reference sequence). This clone was detected ten times or more. Its antigen is unidentified. The CDR3 extends 3 residues past the end of the read, so its final part is completed from the germline J gene. Study outcomes and limitations: Reportedly, TCR beta sequences from common variable immunodeficiency showed fewer deletions and N-nucleotide insertions.

This chain uses TRBV30 with TRBJ1-6; unclear D gene. Source material: peripheral blood mononuclear cells. The source of this sequence is a person aged 18 to 75 in good health. The CDR3 bases that were read are TGTGCCTGGGGTTTAATGGGCCCAAGCTCCTATAATTCACCC. This sequence encodes CAWGLMGPSSYNSP. The entire CDR3 is CAWGLMGPSSYNSPLHF.